The entry that follows covers one TCR beta chain sequence. This sample is drawn from a study of blood T cell repertoires in COVID-19. Germline values: CDR1 MGHDK, CDR2 SYGVNS. Trimming pared 3 bases from V and 8 bases from J, leaving 16 bases between. This CDR3 is 14 amino acids long. Sequencing was performed with immunoSEQ multiplex PCR; in TCRdb, only in-frame clones are kept and a portion is missing. Seen here are some 100,000 clones, roughly 91% observed once, and the top ten hold about 5%. This chain connects TRBV25-1 to TRBJ1-2; D uncertain. This TCR was recovered from a woman older than 75 with active COVID-19. Material for sequencing was peripheral blood. CDR3 sequence reads: CASSEPGRIGGYTF. The DNA of the CDR3 is TGTGCCAGCAGTGAGCCCGGCCGGATCGGGGGCTACACCTTC.